Listed below are T cell receptor beta chains from one sample, sequenced in a study of cytomegalovirus exposure and HLA in healthy donors. The repertoire was sequenced with immunoSEQ multiplex PCR; TCRdb's copy has only in-frame clones and lacks some. The sample consists of 150,000 to 200,000 clones, approximately 81% of them appearing once. Sequencing was performed on PBMCs. Receptor source: a man aged 30 to 45 in good health and CMV-seropositive. CDR3s include the opening cysteine and the closing phenylalanine or tryptophan. The D gene is left open where the match is weak. Some rows have no size entry. The others give once, few or many, or a class for an expanded clone.

length,size,D,J,V,CDR3,DNA
13,-,-,TRBJ2-7,TRBV7-9,CASSLDGRREQYF,TGTGCCAGCAGCTTAGATGGGAGACGCGAGCAGTACTTC
13,few,-,TRBJ2-7,TRBV6-1,CASSESYSDEQYF,TGTGCCAGCAGTGAGTCGTATAGCGACGAGCAGTACTTC
14,-,-,TRBJ2-3,TRBV4-1,CASSQLPDSDTQYF,TGCGCCAGCAGCCAACTCCCGGACAGCGATACGCAGTATTTT
15,few,-,TRBJ1-1,TRBV28,CASSLTGLEGTEAFF,TGTGCCAGCAGTCTAACAGGGCTTGAGGGCACTGAAGCTTTCTTT
13,-,-,TRBJ1-5,TRBV10-3,CAISDLSNQPQHF,TGTGCCATCAGTGATCTCAGCAATCAGCCCCAGCATTTT
13,-,-,TRBJ1-6,TRBV7-3,CASSLTRDSPLHF,TGTGCCAGCAGCTTAACGAGGGATTCACCCCTCCACTTT
14,-,TRBD2,TRBJ2-5,TRBV7-6,CASRASAGGETQYF,TGTGCCAGCAGAGCTTCAGCGGGAGGAGAGACCCAGTACTTC
15,-,-,TRBJ2-1,TRBV28,CASTLLRNSYNEQFF,TGTGCCAGCACCCTACTACGAAACTCCTACAATGAGCAGTTCTTC
15,-,-,TRBJ1-5,TRBV6-1,CASSSTGNSNQPQHF,TGTGCCAGCAGTTCGACGGGTAATAGCAATCAGCCCCAGCATTTT
13,many,-,TRBJ1-1,TRBV19,CASSSTGPAFAFF,TGTGCCAGTAGTAGTACAGGGCCGGCATTTGCTTTCTTT
16,-,-,TRBJ2-3,TRBV14,CASSQDRYLLRDTQYF,TGTGCCAGCAGCCAAGACCGCTACCTCCTCCGAGATACGCAGTATTTT
14,-,-,TRBJ1-5,TRBV7-2,CASGEGGVNQPQHF,TGTGCCAGCGGCGAGGGGGGGGTCAATCAGCCCCAGCATTTT
16,-,TRBD1,TRBJ1-5,TRBV7-2,CASSPWTGTGDQPQHF,TGTGCCAGCAGCCCTTGGACGGGGACAGGCGATCAGCCCCAGCATTTT
13,-,-,TRBJ2-7,TRBV28,CASLSGSSYEQYF,TGTGCCAGCCTTAGCGGATCCTCCTACGAGCAGTACTTC
16,once,TRBD1,TRBJ1-5,TRBV9,CASSPGQGAGNQPQHF,TGTGCCAGCAGCCCGGGACAGGGGGCTGGCAATCAGCCCCAGCATTTT
18,-,TRBD1,TRBJ1-2,TRBV30,CAWRTGVGSMKSNYGYTF,TGTGCCTGGAGGACAGGGGTAGGCTCAATGAAATCTAACTATGGCTACACCTTC
14,-,TRBD1,TRBJ1-1,TRBV15,CATSRDRGRTEAFF,TGTGCCACCAGCAGGGACAGGGGGCGGACTGAAGCTTTCTTT
14,-,TRBD1,TRBJ2-1,TRBV19,CASSIEGTGNEQFF,TGTGCCAGTAGTATAGAGGGGACAGGGAATGAGCAGTTCTTC
15,-,-,TRBJ2-7,TRBV21-1,CASSHRDISDYEQYF,TGTGCCAGCAGTCACCGGGACATATCGGACTACGAGCAGTACTTC
22,-,TRBD1,TRBJ1-2,TRBV9,CASSVDNRGDRGLFPASYGYTF,TGTGCCAGCAGCGTAGATAATAGGGGGGACAGGGGTCTTTTCCCCGCTAGCTATGGCTACACCTTC
14,few,-,TRBJ1-5,TRBV2,CASSLQGFNQPQHF,TGTGCCAGCAGTCTACAGGGTTTCAATCAGCCCCAGCATTTT
15,-,TRBD1,TRBJ1-3,TRBV7-6,CASSLKRQGTDTIYF,TGTGCCAGCAGCTTAAAACGACAGGGGACTGACACCATATATTTT
15,-,TRBD2,TRBJ2-2,TRBV2,CASSGTSGMTGELFF,TGTGCCAGCAGTGGGACTAGCGGGATGACCGGGGAGCTGTTTTTT
14,-,-,TRBJ1-5,TRBV6-5,CATEAGGRNQPQHF,TGTGCCACCGAAGCGGGGGGCCGCAATCAGCCCCAGCATTTT
16,-,TRBD1,TRBJ1-4,TRBV7-9,CASTPEMWTGDEKLFF,TGTGCCAGCACCCCGGAAATGTGGACAGGGGATGAAAAACTGTTTTTT
15,-,TRBD2,TRBJ2-1,TRBV10-2,CASRSGRGTYNEQFF,TGCGCCAGCAGGAGCGGGAGGGGGACCTACAATGAGCAGTTCTTC
13,-,-,TRBJ2-7,TRBV5-6,CASSLQGSYEQYF,TGTGCCAGCAGCTTACAGGGCTCCTACGAGCAGTACTTC
15,once,TRBD1,TRBJ1-5,TRBV28,CASSSPTGVNQPQHF,TGTGCCAGCAGTTCGCCGACAGGGGTGAATCAGCCCCAGCATTTT
18,-,-,TRBJ2-6,TRBV28,CASSAPGTLSPGANVLTF,TGTGCCAGCAGTGCCCCCGGGACACTGTCCCCTGGGGCCAACGTCCTGACTTTC
17,-,-,TRBJ2-5,TRBV28,CASSPLTGRGNQETQYF,TGTGCCAGCAGTCCCCTCACAGGGAGGGGAAACCAAGAGACCCAGTACTTC
12,-,-,TRBJ2-1,TRBV25-1,CASRPTRDEQFF,TGTGCCAGCAGACCCACTAGGGATGAGCAGTTCTTC
14,-,TRBD1,TRBJ1-1,TRBV19,CASSETGGEAEAFF,TGTGCCAGTAGCGAAACAGGGGGCGAGGCTGAAGCTTTCTTT
12,-,-,TRBJ2-1,TRBV28,CASSLGENEQFF,TGTGCCAGCAGTTTGGGCGAGAATGAGCAGTTCTTC
13,-,TRBD1,TRBJ1-1,TRBV30,CAWSLQGDTEAFF,TGTGCCTGGAGCCTGCAGGGGGACACTGAAGCTTTCTTT
13,-,TRBD1,TRBJ1-2,TRBV6-5,CASSRQGVPSYTF,TGTGCCAGCAGTCGACAGGGGGTACCGAGCTACACCTTC
15,-,TRBD2,TRBJ2-7,TRBV4-1,CASSQGLAGLYEQYF,TGCGCCAGCAGCCAAGGGCTAGCGGGACTTTACGAGCAGTACTTC
16,-,TRBD1,TRBJ1-2,TRBV23-1,CASSQAPTGPHYGYTF,TGCGCCAGCAGTCAAGCACCGACAGGGCCCCACTATGGCTACACCTTC
15,few,TRBD1,TRBJ2-5,TRBV4-1,CASSQGDRGPLAQYF,TGCGCCAGCAGCCAGGGGGACAGGGGGCCCTTGGCCCAGTACTTC
13,-,-,TRBJ1-2,TRBV7-9,CASSLARGEGYTF,TGTGCCAGCAGCTTAGCGCGCGGGGAGGGCTACACCTTC
18,-,-,TRBJ1-2,TRBV6-1,CASSVGLRVAGADYGYTF,TGTGCCAGCAGTGTTGGGTTAAGGGTTGCGGGGGCTGACTATGGCTACACCTTC
14,once,-,TRBJ2-7,TRBV28,CASSPGHLSYEQYF,TGTGCCAGCAGCCCGGGACATCTCTCCTACGAGCAGTACTTC
13,-,TRBD1,TRBJ2-7,TRBV5-4,CASSPGQGDEQYF,TGTGCCAGCAGCCCCGGACAGGGAGACGAGCAGTACTTC
15,-,TRBD2,TRBJ2-3,TRBV10-3,CAISILAVSTDTQYF,TGTGCCATCAGTATACTAGCGGTTAGCACAGATACGCAGTATTTT
17,-,TRBD2,TRBJ2-7,TRBV30,CAWSASSGRRGSYEQYF,TGTGCCTGGAGTGCATCTAGCGGGAGGAGAGGTTCCTACGAGCAGTACTTC
16,-,TRBD2,TRBJ2-1,TRBV28,CASSLFGLAGANEQFF,TGTGCCAGCAGTTTATTCGGCCTAGCGGGAGCAAATGAGCAGTTCTTC
15,-,TRBD1,TRBJ1-4,TRBV15,CATSTRQGVNEKLFF,TGTGCCACCAGCACCCGACAGGGAGTTAATGAAAAACTGTTTTTT
15,once,TRBD1,TRBJ1-2,TRBV2,CASRKDSGQQYGYTF,TGTGCCAGCAGGAAGGACTCGGGACAGCAATATGGCTACACCTTC
14,-,-,TRBJ2-1,TRBV6-1,CASSEAAQDDEQFF,TGTGCCAGCAGTGAAGCGGCACAGGACGATGAGCAGTTCTTC
14,-,-,TRBJ1-4,TRBV6-5,CASSQPGLPGKLFF,TGTGCCAGCAGTCAACCGGGACTCCCTGGAAAACTGTTTTTT
13,-,-,TRBJ1-1,TRBV5-8,CASSFGQNFEAFF,TGTGCCAGCAGTTTCGGACAGAACTTTGAAGCTTTCTTT
18,-,TRBD1,TRBJ2-4,TRBV5-1,CASSSTPGTGSPKNIQYF,TGCGCCAGCAGCTCAACCCCCGGGACAGGGAGTCCCAAAAACATTCAGTACTTC
15,-,TRBD1,TRBJ1-4,TRBV5-1,CASSRAGQGVEKLFF,TGCGCCAGCAGCCGCGCGGGACAGGGGGTTGAAAAACTGTTTTTT
15,-,TRBD2,TRBJ2-1,TRBV5-4,CASSSGLAGGLEQFF,TGTGCCAGCAGCTCGGGACTAGCGGGAGGGCTTGAGCAGTTCTTC
14,-,-,TRBJ1-5,TRBV5-1,CASSFRGGGQPQHF,TGCGCCAGCAGCTTTCGGGGGGGAGGTCAGCCCCAGCATTTT